What follows is one TCR beta chain and its context. From germline, CDR1 is SNHLY and CDR2 FYNNEI. This CDR3 is built from 12 residues. Using a J-beta primer mix together with a sample-barcoded 5' primer, a second PCR was run for 7 to 11 cycles. TCRdb used MiXCR to reprocess the 5' RACE reads, holding one entry per CDR3 protein. The sample has about 2 million distinct CDR3 sequences; roughly 52% are singletons. The entry originates in a study of blood T cells in healthy people across ages. This rearrangement joins TRBV2 to TRBJ2-7; no reliable D call. TRBJ2-4 matches the DNA end more closely, so the J call is doubtful. The receptor was derived from a woman in her forties in good health. Material: blood. The CDR3 DNA reads as TGTGCCAGCAGTGAATTCGTCCCCATTCAGTACTTC. Translation: CASSEFVPIQYF.